Listed below are T cell receptor beta chains from one sample, sequenced in a study of T cells in localized non-small cell lung cancer. Clones were sequenced by immunoSEQ multiplex PCR, and TCRdb holds only the in-frame ones, with some missing. The table includes some 11,000 clones, 65% to 90% detected once. Sample: peripheral blood mononuclear cells, taken before any cancer treatment. The receptors come from a female donor over 55 with stage II lung adenocarcinoma. The CDR3 runs from the conserved cysteine through the conserved F or W. The order of the fields is V gene, D gene, CDR3 length, CDR3 protein. The D gene is left open where the match is weak.

TRBV6-4 | TRBD1 | 14 | CASSDGTGGDEQFF
TRBV30 | TRBD2 | 14 | CAWRKASGGGTQYF
TRBV7-8 | TRBD2 | 17 | CASSFGTSALSYNEQFF
TRBV7-2 | - | 15 | CASSLVVGGNQPQHF
TRBV7-2 | - | 14 | CASSFGGRGYGYTF
TRBV6-1 | - | 14 | CASSRDTNTGELFF
TRBV2 | - | 14 | CASSVQGFWSPLHF
TRBV18 | TRBD1 | 16 | CASSLVTGADTDTQYF
TRBV20-1 | - | 11 | CSARQGDTQYF
TRBV5-4 | TRBD2 | 15 | CASSLTSGGQETQYF
TRBV5-5 | - | 13 | CASSLLAYDTQYF
TRBV9 | TRBD1 | 17 | CASSVLPGQGNPYGYTF
TRBV19 | - | 15 | CASSSRLGSNTEAFF
TRBV15 | - | 13 | CATSRDQDQPQHF
TRBV2 | TRBD1 | 12 | CASSVDRGRAFF
TRBV7-2 | - | 13 | CASSWDFNQPQHF
TRBV27 | - | 18 | CASSLTALRTDSYNEQFF
TRBV28 | - | 14 | CASSFQGETGELFF
TRBV19 | - | 15 | CASSTKIGGTGELFF
TRBV19 | - | 14 | CASSISFRDNEQFF
TRBV5-1 | TRBD1 | 15 | CASSHLGQGEDTQYF
TRBV5-4 | TRBD2 | 15 | CASSWGGEPGETQYF
TRBV13 | - | 13 | CAGSPLGGETQYF
TRBV25-1 | - | 14 | CASSEQGQGSPLHF
TRBV7-2 | TRBD1 | 13 | CASSSQGAREAFF
TRBV2 | - | 15 | CASSEVGQPNEKLFF
TRBV7-3 | - | 15 | CASSPTREPTDTQYF
TRBV5-1 | TRBD2 | 17 | CASSLAWTSGTYNEQFF
TRBV30 | - | 12 | CAWSLQSYEQYF
TRBV19 | TRBD2 | 14 | CASREGTTQETQYF
TRBV28 | - | 13 | CASRPTGLNTIYF
TRBV5-1 | - | 11 | CASSWMETQYF
TRBV7-9 | TRBD2 | 17 | CASSSRTSGRATDTQYF
TRBV5-1 | TRBD1 | 17 | CASTPPGQGSNTGELFF
TRBV5-4 | - | 13 | CASSLEWGETQYF
TRBV4-1 | TRBD2 | 16 | CASSLKTTGGLNEQFF
TRBV4-2 | TRBD1 | 16 | CASSPLLGQGDTEAFF
TRBV5-6 | TRBD2 | 16 | CASSFLASGSSDTQYF
TRBV7-2 | TRBD1 | 13 | CASSRDRGTEAFF
TRBV4-3 | - | 15 | CASSQGTGVNEKLFF
TRBV7-8 | TRBD1 | 14 | CASSVQGRLEELFF
TRBV13 | - | 15 | CASSSGTANTGELFF
TRBV20-1 | - | 11 | CSALKDGEQYF
TRBV5-1 | TRBD1 | 17 | CASSLRFLTGGATEAFF
TRBV10-3 | - | 18 | CAISEYPVDAGWQETQYF
TRBV7-9 | TRBD1 | 14 | CASSLTGVNYEQYF
TRBV5-1 | - | 17 | CASSLGPRAGDSAEAFF
TRBV27 | TRBD1 | 16 | CASSFASGGHNQPQHF
TRBV6-1 | TRBD2 | 15 | CASSEHGLAQETQYF
TRBV6-6 | - | 13 | CASSGGLGEKLFF
TRBV18 | - | 15 | CASSPGAPVYTEAFF
TRBV5-1 | TRBD1 | 14 | CASSWGTGQETQYF
TRBV6-1 | TRBD1 | 15 | CASRTPGTGGEKLFF
TRBV5-1 | TRBD1 | 14 | CASSSGQGNYGYTF
TRBV5-6 | - | 15 | CASSFLSLGVHEQYF
TRBV6-1 | TRBD1 | 15 | CASRTQGASSETQYF
TRBV19 | - | 15 | CASSIQGMSNQPQHF
TRBV5-8 | TRBD1 | 17 | CASSSPGQGITNEKLFF